Presented here are 21 T cell receptor beta chains from one specimen sequenced in a study of T cell repertoires in cytomegalovirus infection. No antigen has been identified for these receptors. TCRdb re-analysed the reads in MiXCR, keeping a single row per CDR3 protein. The repertoire holds roughly 730,000 distinct CDR3 sequences, with roughly 30% as singletons. The sequences come from cultured PBMCs, collected from culture after CMV antigen stimulation. The receptors originated from a human donor in good health (CMV status not recorded). Some clones in this sample may be carry-over from other donors' samples.

The chain has TRBV2 and TRBJ1-2; D remains unclear. V lost 4 bases and J lost 8, with 14 bases in between. Germline V gene data show CDR1 as SNHLY and CDR2 as FYNNEI. The CDR3 runs 13 residues. In DNA form, the CDR3 reads TGTGCCAGCAGTGGAGACGGGCTTGAGGGCTACACCTTC. Translated, it gives CASSGDGLEGYTF. Variable domain in full (rest from reference TRBV2 and TRBJ1-2): EPEVTQTPSHQVTQMGQEVILRCVPISNHLYFYWYRQILGQKVEFLVSFYNNEISEKSEIFDDQFSVERPDGSNFTLKIRSTKLEDSAMYFCASSGDGLEGYTFGSGTRLTVV.

The V gene is TRBV7-6, the J gene TRBJ2-3; no clear D gene. The CDR3 is 14 amino acids. V was clipped by 0 bases and J by 2 bases, with 6 bases between them. CDR1 and CDR2 (germline): SGHVS, FNYEAQ. CDR3 region: CASSLALYTDTQYF. CDR3 DNA: TGTGCCAGCAGCTTAGCGCTCTACACAGATACGCAGTATTTT.

This clonotype has at least ten counts. The gene calls are TRBV7-9 and TRBJ2-7, with TRBD2 as a possible D gene (6 bases). CDR3 size: 15 residues. The germline V gene encodes CDR1 SEHNR and CDR2 FQNEAQ (reference sequence). With 4 bases removed from V and 1 base from J, the gap between germline ends came to 14 bases. The CDR3 DNA reads as TGTGCCAGCAGCTCCCCGACCCGGGGGTCCTACGAGCAGTACTTC. This translates into CASSSPTRGSYEQYF. The variable domain in full, completed from reference TRBV7-9 and TRBJ2-7, reads DTGVSQNPRHKITKRGQNVTFRCDPISEHNRLYWYRQTLGQGPEFLTYFQNEAQLEKSRLLSDRFSAERPKGSFSTLEIQRTEQGDSAMYLCASSSPTRGSYEQYFGPGTRLTVT.

The chain couples TRBV4-1 to TRBJ1-2; D is unresolved. CDR3 length equals 12 residues. Germline assignment: CDR1 MGHRA and CDR2 YSYEKL. Trimming cost V 1 base and J 10 bases, with 10 bases left between them. The CDR3 nucleotides read TGCGCCAGCAGCCAAGCCGGGGATTACTACACCTTC. It yields the protein CASSQAGDYYTF.

V usage is TRBV15 and J usage is TRBJ2-7, with D hard to call. CDR1 and CDR2 from the germline V gene are LNHNV and YYDKDF (reference sequence). V lost 0 bases and J 5 bases, leaving 14 bases between the germline ends. This CDR3 comprises 15 residues. CDR3 sequence (DNA): TGTGCCACCAGCAGAGATCGATGGGAAAACCACGAGCAGTACTTC. Translated: CATSRDRWENHEQYF.

This clonotype has only a few counts. The V and J genes are TRBV20-1 and TRBJ2-7; no firm D call. V was clipped by 6 bases and J by 0 bases, with 15 bases between them. CDR1 and CDR2 from the germline V gene are DFQATT and SNEGSKA (reference sequence). CDR3 size: 14 residues. CDR3 loop: CSARTRRSSYEQYF. CDR3 bases: TGCAGTGCCAGGACGAGGCGGAGCTCCTACGAGCAGTACTTC.

J is TRBJ2-1 and V is TRBV19, with D uncertain. The germline V gene has CDR1 LNHDA and CDR2 SQIVND (reference sequence). The CDR3 has 16 residues. V was pared by 3 bases and J by 0 bases, with 12 bases between. CDR3 DNA sequence: TGTGCCAGTAGTATGATTTGGCAACCCTCCTACAATGAGCAGTTCTTC. Amino acids: CASSMIWQPSYNEQFF.

This clonotype has just a few counts. The CDR3 protein is CASSLASPGVEGAFF. CDR3 coding DNA: TGTGCCAGCAGCTTAGCGTCCCCAGGGGTAGAGGGAGCTTTCTTT. V usage is TRBV7-2 and J usage is TRBJ1-1, with a possible D match to TRBD1 (6 bases). Trimming took off 0 bases at V and 10 bases at J, with 18 bases between the two ends. CDR3 length: 15 residues. Germline CDR1 is SGHTA and CDR2 is FQGNSA.

The chain couples TRBV7-9 to TRBJ2-5; 12 bases fit TRBD2. The CDR3 spans 18 residues. In germline, CDR1 is SEHNR, CDR2 FQNEAQ (reference sequence). The trim removed 5 bases at V and 1 base at J, leaving 11 bases unmatched. CDR3: CASSHRGLAGKVQETQYF. CDR3 DNA: TGTGCCAGCAGCCACCGCGGACTAGCGGGGAAAGTCCAAGAGACCCAGTACTTC.

This clonotype was counted a few times. The chain joins TRBV19 to TRBJ1-4; D unresolved. The germline gives CDR1 LNHDA, CDR2 SQIVND (reference sequence). V gave up 7 bases and J gave up 8 bases, with 20 bases separating them. The CDR3 sequence is 15 residues long. CDR3 in DNA: TGTGCCAGTACCCAACCGGGAGAATCCGGAGAAAAACTGTTTTTT. It is translated as CASTQPGESGEKLFF.

The chain combines TRBV19 with TRBJ2-1; the match to TRBD2 covers 9 bases. The germline CDR1 and CDR2 sequences are LNHDA and SQIVND (reference sequence). The CDR3 covers 16 residues. With 6 bases clipped from V and 0 bases from J, the junction kept 6 bases outside the gene matches. The CDR3 DNA sequence: TGTGCCAGTAGATCCCTAGCGGGGAGCTCCTACAATGAGCAGTTCTTC. Protein sequence: CASRSLAGSSYNEQFF.

The chain joins TRBV2 to TRBJ1-1, with a tentative D call TRBD1 (5 bases). Germline V lookup: CDR1 SNHLY, CDR2 FYNNEI. This CDR3 is built from 10 residues. V lost 8 bases and J lost 8, with 9 bases in between. DNA of the CDR3: TGTGCCAGCCAGACAGTCGAAGCTTTCTTT. Its translation: CASQTVEAFF. The complete variable domain, with remaining parts taken from reference TRBV2 and TRBJ1-1, reads EPEVTQTPSHQVTQMGQEVILRCVPISNHLYFYWYRQILGQKVEFLVSFYNNEISEKSEIFDDQFSVERPDGSNFTLKIRSTKLEDSAMYFCASQTVEAFFGQGTRLTVV.

The V gene is TRBV20-1, the J gene TRBJ1-1; tentative D call: TRBD1 (6 bases). The germline V and J ends were trimmed by 8 bases and 7 bases, with 26 bases remaining between them. Germline assignment: CDR1 DFQATT and CDR2 SNEGSKA (reference sequence). CDR3 length equals 15 residues. The CDR3 sequence is CSCSGHNAQGGEAFF. CDR3 nucleotide sequence: TGCAGTTGTTCGGGACATAACGCTCAGGGCGGTGAAGCTTTCTTT.

This chain links TRBV15 with TRBJ2-3; the D gene could be TRBD1 or TRBD2 (5 bases each). CDR3 length: 16 amino acids. Germline lookup yields CDR1 LNHNV and CDR2 YYDKDF (reference sequence). The V end was cut by 3 bases, the J end by 2 bases, with 15 bases between. The CDR3 sequence is CATSSNRGFYTDTQYF. In DNA, the CDR3 is TGTGCCACCAGCAGTAATCGGGGCTTCTACACAGATACGCAGTATTTT.

This clonotype showed up just a few times. The chain uses TRBV12-3 or TRBV12-4 and TRBJ2-3; possibly TRBD1 or TRBD2 for D (5 bases each). CDR3 length equals 17 residues. V lost 4 bases and J lost 1, with 18 bases in between. Here the CDR3 reads CASSSPGPKARTDTQYF. The CDR3 coding sequence is TGTGCCAGCAGTTCACCGGGACCTAAAGCGCGCACAGATACGCAGTATTTT.

This clonotype occurred many times. The chain links TRBV7-2 to TRBJ1-2; 9 bases line up with TRBD1. The J segment lost 6 bases and the V segment lost 8 bases, leaving 7 bases of the junction unmatched. Germline V gives CDR1 SGHTA, CDR2 FQGNSA. There are 13 residues in the CDR3. The CDR3 DNA reads as TGTGCCAGCGGATCCCGACAGGGGGATGGCTACACCTTC. The encoded protein is CASGSRQGDGYTF. Combining the CDR3 with reference TRBV7-2 and TRBJ1-2 gives the whole variable domain GAGVSQSPSNKVTEKGKDVELRCDPISGHTALYWYRQSLGQGLEFLIYFQGNSAPDKSGLPSDRFSAERTGGSVSTLTIQRTQQEDSAVYLCASGSRQGDGYTFGSGTRLTVV.

This clonotype was seen more than once but under ten times. V gene TRBV19 combines with J gene TRBJ2-5; TRBD1 is a possible D gene (6 bases). CDR1 is LNHDA and CDR2 is SQIVND in the germline V gene (reference sequence). The CDR3 length is 14 residues. Trimming pared 4 bases from V and 5 bases from J, leaving 14 bases between. CDR3 sequence: CASSSDRPLETQYF. CDR3 nucleotide sequence: TGTGCCAGTAGTAGCGACAGGCCCTTGGAGACCCAGTACTTC. Together with reference TRBV19 and TRBJ2-5, the CDR3 gives the full variable domain: DGGITQSPKYLFRKEGQNVTLSCEQNLNHDAMYWYRQDPGQGLRLIYYSQIVNDFQKGDIAEGYSVSREKKESFPLTVTSAQKNPTAFYLCASSSDRPLETQYFGPGTRLLVL.

The genes are TRBV6-6 and TRBJ1-3; D call uncertain. The germline V gene encodes CDR1 MNHNY and CDR2 SVGAGI (reference sequence). Trimming took 0 bases from V and 0 from J, leaving 12 bases between them. CDR3 length: 17 residues. Here the CDR3 DNA reads TGTGCCAGCAGTTACTCGGTTAGGACCGTCTCTGGAAACACCATATATTTT. This translates into CASSYSVRTVSGNTIYF.

The chain carries TRBV6-1 and TRBJ1-6, with D tentatively TRBD1 (5 bases). CDR3 size: 15 residues. Germline CDR1 reads MNHNS; CDR2 reads SASEGT. V was trimmed by 0 bases and J by 10 bases, leaving 13 bases between them. This CDR3 reads CASSEAQGTVSPLHF. CDR3 coding DNA: TGTGCCAGCAGTGAAGCTCAGGGTACGGTCTCACCCCTCCACTTT.

This sequence joins TRBV7-9 and TRBJ1-6; D gene uncertain. V lost 1 base and J 0 bases, leaving 13 bases between the germline ends. This CDR3 has 18 amino acids. CDR1 and CDR2 (germline): SEHNR, FQNEAQ (reference sequence). The CDR3 protein is CASSLDPSSGSYNSPLHF. CDR3 DNA sequence: TGTGCCAGCAGCTTAGACCCCTCCTCCGGCTCCTATAATTCACCCCTCCACTTT.

In its sample, this clonotype was seen many times. The chain employs TRBV29-1 and TRBJ2-1; D is uncertain. Germline V gene data show CDR1 as SQVTM and CDR2 as ANQGSEA. The CDR3 covers 11 residues. The V end lost 1 base, the J end lost 4 bases, and 2 bases lay between the germline ends. The CDR3 bases are TGCAGCGTTGAAGGATACAATGAGCAGTTCTTC. Translated, it gives CSVEGYNEQFF.